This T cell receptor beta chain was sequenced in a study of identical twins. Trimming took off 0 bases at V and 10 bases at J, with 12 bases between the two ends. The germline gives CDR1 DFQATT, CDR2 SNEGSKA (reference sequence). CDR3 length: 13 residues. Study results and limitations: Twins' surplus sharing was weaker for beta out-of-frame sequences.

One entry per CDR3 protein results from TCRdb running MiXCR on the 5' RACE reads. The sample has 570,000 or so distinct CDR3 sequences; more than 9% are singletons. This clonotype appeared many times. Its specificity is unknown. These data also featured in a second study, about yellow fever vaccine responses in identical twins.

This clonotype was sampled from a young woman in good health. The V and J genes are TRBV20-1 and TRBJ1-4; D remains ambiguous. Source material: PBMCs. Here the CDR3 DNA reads TGCAGTGCTAGAGACGCCCGGCGTGCAAAACTGTTTTTT. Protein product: CSARDARRAKLFF.